These T cell receptor beta chains were read from a single sample in a study of blood T cell repertoires in COVID-19. Profiling relied on immunoSEQ multiplex PCR, and the TCRdb table lists in-frame clones only, not all of them. The sample carries about 190,000 clones, approximately 86% recorded once. Specimen: peripheral blood. These receptor sequences come from a woman aged 30 to 39 with active or convalescent COVID-19. The CDR3 runs from the conserved cysteine through the conserved F or W.

V gene: TRBV11-2; J gene: TRBJ2-7; CDR3 length: 15; CDR3 protein: CASSLKLAGAYEQYF
V gene: TRBV2; J gene: TRBJ2-3; CDR3 length: 12; CDR3 protein: CASGQGTDTQYF
V gene: TRBV6-4; J gene: TRBJ2-1; CDR3 length: 13; CDR3 protein: CASSDGQYNEQFF
V gene: TRBV7-9; J gene: TRBJ1-5; CDR3 length: 14; CDR3 protein: CASSSPGQGQPQHF
V gene: TRBV19; J gene: TRBJ1-3; CDR3 length: 13; CDR3 protein: CATSRGFGNTIYF
V gene: TRBV28; J gene: TRBJ1-5; CDR3 length: 15; CDR3 protein: CASSLSGGTNQPQHF
V gene: TRBV4-1; J gene: TRBJ1-3; CDR3 length: 17; CDR3 protein: CASSQAPGQYSGNTIYF
V gene: TRBV19; J gene: TRBJ1-5; CDR3 length: 16; CDR3 protein: CASRDRGGDNDQPQHF
V gene: TRBV7-2; J gene: TRBJ2-7; CDR3 length: 14; CDR3 protein: CASSLVSASYEQYF
V gene: TRBV7-9; J gene: TRBJ2-7; CDR3 length: 14; CDR3 protein: CASSHRDRGYEQYF
V gene: TRBV6-5; J gene: TRBJ1-2; CDR3 length: 12; CDR3 protein: CASRTGNYGYTF
V gene: TRBV6-5; J gene: TRBJ1-2; CDR3 length: 15; CDR3 protein: CASSYLDRGEYGYTF
V gene: TRBV19; J gene: TRBJ1-1; CDR3 length: 13; CDR3 protein: CASSATGYTEAFF
V gene: TRBV5-1; J gene: TRBJ1-1; CDR3 length: 16; CDR3 protein: CASSLRSYGTGTEAFF
V gene: TRBV11-3; J gene: TRBJ1-1; CDR3 length: 13; CDR3 protein: CASSQRTGAEAFF
V gene: TRBV7-6; J gene: TRBJ2-2; CDR3 length: 13; CDR3 protein: CASSLYDSGELFF
V gene: TRBV2; J gene: TRBJ2-7; CDR3 length: 15; CDR3 protein: CASSYSATSSYEQYF
V gene: TRBV3-1/TRBV3-2; J gene: TRBJ1-3; CDR3 length: 16; CDR3 protein: CASSQEPGASGNTIYF
V gene: TRBV19; J gene: TRBJ1-2; CDR3 length: 13; CDR3 protein: CASSSGGNYGYTF
V gene: TRBV19; J gene: TRBJ1-1; CDR3 length: 13; CDR3 protein: CASSGTGGTEAFF
V gene: TRBV18; J gene: TRBJ1-3; CDR3 length: 19; CDR3 protein: CASSPEGRGQGRIGNTIYF
V gene: TRBV5-1; J gene: TRBJ1-5; CDR3 length: 14; CDR3 protein: CASSEGTAHQPQHF
V gene: TRBV5-1; J gene: TRBJ2-7; CDR3 length: 15; CDR3 protein: CASSSHRGQSYEQYF
V gene: TRBV5-1; J gene: TRBJ1-1; CDR3 length: 16; CDR3 protein: CASSSINTGTNTEAFF
V gene: TRBV14; J gene: TRBJ2-7; CDR3 length: 15; CDR3 protein: CASSQDQAYSYEQYF
V gene: TRBV28; J gene: TRBJ2-3; CDR3 length: 14; CDR3 protein: CASSYRGYTDTQYF
V gene: TRBV25-1; J gene: TRBJ2-7; CDR3 length: 16; CDR3 protein: CASRGAGLAGGYEQYF
V gene: TRBV11-3; J gene: TRBJ1-2; CDR3 length: 13; CDR3 protein: CASSLGQGDGYTF
V gene: TRBV6-6; J gene: TRBJ1-1; CDR3 length: 13; CDR3 protein: CASSYLQGTEAFF
V gene: TRBV29-1; J gene: TRBJ2-2; CDR3 length: 14; CDR3 protein: CSVVKPGHPGELFF
V gene: TRBV5-1; J gene: TRBJ2-5; CDR3 length: 17; CDR3 protein: CASSLGGTNQGQETQYF
V gene: TRBV3-1/TRBV3-2; J gene: TRBJ1-3; CDR3 length: 17; CDR3 protein: CASSQDTGQGPGNTIYF
V gene: TRBV6-2/TRBV6-3; J gene: TRBJ2-1; CDR3 length: 18; CDR3 protein: CASSYTTSGRPPYNEQFF
V gene: TRBV12-3/TRBV12-4; J gene: TRBJ2-5; CDR3 length: 13; CDR3 protein: CASSPSGGETQYF
V gene: TRBV11-3; J gene: TRBJ1-1; CDR3 length: 15; CDR3 protein: CASSLVGQANTEAFF
V gene: TRBV30; J gene: TRBJ2-1; CDR3 length: 11; CDR3 protein: CAWSVPGEPFF
V gene: TRBV7-9; J gene: TRBJ1-4; CDR3 length: 15; CDR3 protein: CASSPPGTGFAKLFF
V gene: TRBV23-1; J gene: TRBJ2-7; CDR3 length: 15; CDR3 protein: CASSPRQAEDYEQYF
V gene: TRBV7-8; J gene: TRBJ1-6; CDR3 length: 18; CDR3 protein: CASSRRTGGDLAGSPLHF
V gene: TRBV12-3/TRBV12-4; J gene: TRBJ1-2; CDR3 length: 13; CDR3 protein: CASAGQLNYGYTF
V gene: TRBV16; J gene: TRBJ1-4; CDR3 length: 15; CDR3 protein: CASSRAGGMNEKLFF
V gene: TRBV6-5; J gene: TRBJ2-1; CDR3 length: 16; CDR3 protein: CASSSPRRGDYNEQFF
V gene: TRBV5-4; J gene: TRBJ2-3; CDR3 length: 15; CDR3 protein: CASSPPGVSTDTQYF
V gene: TRBV29-1; J gene: TRBJ1-3; CDR3 length: 16; CDR3 protein: CSVEDPGVRSGNTIYF
V gene: TRBV6-6; J gene: TRBJ2-7; CDR3 length: 15; CDR3 protein: CASSYETKYPYEQYF
V gene: TRBV6-6; J gene: TRBJ1-2; CDR3 length: 11; CDR3 protein: CAAGRNDGYTF
V gene: TRBV21-1; J gene: TRBJ2-1; CDR3 length: 16; CDR3 protein: CASSTGAGGGYNEQFF
V gene: TRBV5-1; J gene: TRBJ2-1; CDR3 length: 16; CDR3 protein: CASSLGGLRSYNEQFF
V gene: TRBV5-5; J gene: TRBJ2-7; CDR3 length: 16; CDR3 protein: CASSSQGGFSSYEQYF